This TCR beta chain was profiled in a study of regulatory T cells in long-lasting Graves disease. Study summary: New Graves' disease cases had less than 3 months of antithyroid drugs. The study's findings and limits: Persistent disease samples used TRBV28, TRBJ1-2 and TRBJ2-5 preferentially.

Library construction for TCR beta used iRepertoire HTBI primers and Arm-PCR of CDR3 regions. Original processing notes: Across samples, about 56 TRBV and more than 13 TRBJ segments were found. TCRdb re-derived calls from the multiplex PCR reads in MiXCR, one entry per CDR3 protein. The V and J calls were not made by the authors but by TCRdb's processing. The sample includes roughly 380,000 distinct CDR3 sequences, about a sixth seen only once; the top ten take approximately 22%. This clonotype was observed many times. Its antigen is still unknown. The time point denotes: newly diagnosed GD, antithyroid drugs for less than 3 months. With RNA extracted from PBMCs as input, the TCR library was made. An endocrinology department in Xi'an, China, recruited the patients. The CDR3 extends over 17 amino acids. Trimming removed 5 bases from V and 1 base from J, with 20 bases in between.

The material was peripheral blood mononuclear cells (PBMCs), obtained at new diagnosis, from a patient treated with antithyroid drugs. The chain has TRBV12-3 or TRBV12-4 and TRBJ1-1, with D perhaps TRBD1 (5 bases). The receptor's source is a female donor with Graves disease. The DNA for the CDR3 is TGTGCCAGCAGTCCCCGGTGGGCAGGGATAACGAACACTGAAGCTTTCTTT. This translates into CASSPRWAGITNTEAFF.